This T cell receptor (beta chain) was recovered during a study of shared clonotypes between healthy human individuals (dated by TCRdb to the early 2020s). The study in broad terms: The cohort included three men and a couple of women between 18 and 49 years of age. To increase sequencing depth and limit assay-specific biases, different laboratories used diverse techniques to prepare libraries and sequence TCR repertoires. Leukapheresis yielded between about 0.8 and 8.9 billion PBMCs per donor. For each donor, three plates each were used for CD4 naive and CD4 memory, two plates were used for CD8 naive, and one plate was used for CD8 memory. The study deeply sequenced blood TCR repertoires of roughly five healthy adults to estimate repertoire size and the extent of clonotype sharing between individuals.

Per the germline V gene, SGHAT is the CDR1 and FQNNGV is the CDR2. There are 15 amino acids in the CDR3, from cysteine to phenylalanine inclusive. CDR3 DNA only is kept here, 45 bases in frame from base 1. Results and caveats for the whole study, not just this receptor: The small number of donors limited the genetic and exposure-history diversity represented. Only blood was sampled, and tissue TCR repertoires likely differ from those in blood. Based on pairwise subsampling, the degree of clonotype sharing among donors was expected to be affected by sequencing depth. Compared with non-shared clonotypes, clonotypes shared by all four sorted-subset donors had higher generation probabilities. Incomplete sequencing was indicated by rarefaction of sorted-subset datasets, despite the large sequencing depth. Naive subsets generally had larger estimated clonotype richness than memory subsets. Across a few donors, approximately 5% of naive CD4, roughly 3.3% of naive CD8, roughly 2.2% of memory CD4, and 0.3% to 0.45% of memory CD8 clonotypes were shared.

This clone was counted once. What antigen it recognizes has not been identified. One junction end disagrees with the germline gene, perhaps due to a read error. TCR CDR3 regions were amplified from genomic DNA by multiplex PCR using the deep immunoSEQ assay. For each cell subset, the extracted genomic DNA was distributed evenly across all wells of several immunoSEQ 96-well plates, and each plate served as one replicate. For sorted subsets, each replicate PCR was loaded with approximately 200 ng genomic DNA, equivalent to 32,000 or so T cell genomes. Purified libraries were measured with a Qubit 3.0 fluorometer, size-checked on a Bioanalyzer 2100, and measured again with the KAPA Library Quantification kit. Every immunoSEQ 96-well plate was sequenced on a dedicated single-read 150-cycle Illumina NextSeq 550 flow cell. Per the source publication's procedure: Because the immunoSEQ output included only junctional sequences and no quality scores, the filtering could not be the same as the filtering used for full-length reads. Sequences were annotated with PyIR, a Python wrapper for IgBLAST v1.9, and V/J genes and CDR3 were assigned using IMGT germline references. Reads were filtered out if the reads had weak V/J assignments (E-value above 1e-6), no CDR3, stop codons, out-of-frame junctions, or ambiguous translated residues. V3J clonotypes were defined as sequences sharing the same inferred V gene, J gene, and CDR3 amino acid sequence. Percentage overlap between repertoires was calculated by dividing the number of shared unique clonotypes by the size of the smaller repertoire. Richness of each repertoire was evaluated using RTK rarefaction, the Chao1 estimator, and Recon v2.1 estimates of unobserved clonotypes. OLGA was used to compute generation probabilities for all TCRbeta clonotypes that the gDNA method yielded from a handful of donors. TCRdb carries this immuneACCESS record with in-frame sequences only. Its versions omit some clonotypes, under half of them owing to an unresolved V gene in the studies checked, with the rest unexplained. V, J and clone size were drawn from that table, and D and trimming were deduced from the DNA. The sample yields approximately 2,000,000 clones; under 95% were counted once. The ten largest clones represent more than 0.35% of the sample.

The donors were healthy, HIV-negative adults with no recently reported acute infections or vaccinations. All donors were Caucasian adults living in Nashville, Tennessee, USA. CD4+ T cells were enriched by magnetic negative selection; naive cells were then positively selected on CD45RA, and the negative fraction formed the memory subset. Blood was collected by leukapheresis, and PBMCs were isolated by Ficoll-Histopaque density gradient centrifugation and then cryopreserved in liquid nitrogen vapor phase. Analytical flow cytometry was used to check the purity and quantity of every magnetically sorted T cell population. Genomic DNA was isolated from every sorted fraction and measured by UV absorbance on a Nanodrop 2000c.

The sequenced sample consisted of naive CD4+ T cells from PBMCs. This sample's cell subset or site label indicates: CD45RA+ positively selected. The clonotype comes from a man aged 18-30 years in good health. Some clones in this sample may be carry-over from other donors' samples. The receptor chain draws on TRBV11-2 and TRBJ1-2, with the D gene too uncertain to name. CDR3 reads: CASRPPGRSNYGYTF. The base sequence is TGTGCCAGCAGACCCCCGGGGAGATCTAATTATGGCTACACCTTC.